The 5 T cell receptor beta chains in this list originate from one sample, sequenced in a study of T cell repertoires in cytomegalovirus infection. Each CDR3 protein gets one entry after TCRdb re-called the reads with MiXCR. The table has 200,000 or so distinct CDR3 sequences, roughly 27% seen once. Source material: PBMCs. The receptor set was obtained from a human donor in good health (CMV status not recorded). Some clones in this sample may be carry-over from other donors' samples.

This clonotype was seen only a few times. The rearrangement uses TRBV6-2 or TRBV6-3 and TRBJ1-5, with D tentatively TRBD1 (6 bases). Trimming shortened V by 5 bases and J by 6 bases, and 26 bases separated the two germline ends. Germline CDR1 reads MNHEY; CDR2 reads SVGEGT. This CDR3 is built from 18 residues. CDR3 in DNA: TGTGCCAGCAGTCCCCTCTCGACAGGCAGCCTGGGTCTTCAGCCCCAGCATTTT. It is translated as CASSPLSTGSLGLQPQHF.

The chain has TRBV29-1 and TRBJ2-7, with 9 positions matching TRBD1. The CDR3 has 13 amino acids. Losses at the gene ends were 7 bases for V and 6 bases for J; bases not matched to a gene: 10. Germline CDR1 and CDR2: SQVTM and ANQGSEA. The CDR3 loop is CSGGIGTGSEQYF. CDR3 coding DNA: TGCAGCGGGGGGATCGGGACAGGGAGCGAGCAGTACTTC.

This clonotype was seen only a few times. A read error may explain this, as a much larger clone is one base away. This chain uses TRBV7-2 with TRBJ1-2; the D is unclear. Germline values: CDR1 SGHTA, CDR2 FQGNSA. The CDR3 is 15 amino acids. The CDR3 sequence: CVSSSDPLFYYGYTF. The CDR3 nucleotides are TGTGTCAGCAGCTCGGACCCCCTGTTTTACTATGGCTACACCTTC.

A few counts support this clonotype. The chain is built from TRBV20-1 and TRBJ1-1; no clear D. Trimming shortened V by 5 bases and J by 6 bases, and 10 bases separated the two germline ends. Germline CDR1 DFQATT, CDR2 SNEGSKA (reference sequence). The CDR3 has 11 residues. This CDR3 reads CSAPRGPEAFF. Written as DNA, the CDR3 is TGCAGTGCTCCCCGAGGACCTGAAGCTTTCTTT.

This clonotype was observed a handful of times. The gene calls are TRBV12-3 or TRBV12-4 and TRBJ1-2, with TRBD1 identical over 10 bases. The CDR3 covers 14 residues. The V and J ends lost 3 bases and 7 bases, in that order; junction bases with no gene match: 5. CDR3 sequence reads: CASSFAGTGVGYTF. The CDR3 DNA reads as TGTGCCAGCAGTTTCGCCGGGACAGGGGTTGGCTACACCTTC.